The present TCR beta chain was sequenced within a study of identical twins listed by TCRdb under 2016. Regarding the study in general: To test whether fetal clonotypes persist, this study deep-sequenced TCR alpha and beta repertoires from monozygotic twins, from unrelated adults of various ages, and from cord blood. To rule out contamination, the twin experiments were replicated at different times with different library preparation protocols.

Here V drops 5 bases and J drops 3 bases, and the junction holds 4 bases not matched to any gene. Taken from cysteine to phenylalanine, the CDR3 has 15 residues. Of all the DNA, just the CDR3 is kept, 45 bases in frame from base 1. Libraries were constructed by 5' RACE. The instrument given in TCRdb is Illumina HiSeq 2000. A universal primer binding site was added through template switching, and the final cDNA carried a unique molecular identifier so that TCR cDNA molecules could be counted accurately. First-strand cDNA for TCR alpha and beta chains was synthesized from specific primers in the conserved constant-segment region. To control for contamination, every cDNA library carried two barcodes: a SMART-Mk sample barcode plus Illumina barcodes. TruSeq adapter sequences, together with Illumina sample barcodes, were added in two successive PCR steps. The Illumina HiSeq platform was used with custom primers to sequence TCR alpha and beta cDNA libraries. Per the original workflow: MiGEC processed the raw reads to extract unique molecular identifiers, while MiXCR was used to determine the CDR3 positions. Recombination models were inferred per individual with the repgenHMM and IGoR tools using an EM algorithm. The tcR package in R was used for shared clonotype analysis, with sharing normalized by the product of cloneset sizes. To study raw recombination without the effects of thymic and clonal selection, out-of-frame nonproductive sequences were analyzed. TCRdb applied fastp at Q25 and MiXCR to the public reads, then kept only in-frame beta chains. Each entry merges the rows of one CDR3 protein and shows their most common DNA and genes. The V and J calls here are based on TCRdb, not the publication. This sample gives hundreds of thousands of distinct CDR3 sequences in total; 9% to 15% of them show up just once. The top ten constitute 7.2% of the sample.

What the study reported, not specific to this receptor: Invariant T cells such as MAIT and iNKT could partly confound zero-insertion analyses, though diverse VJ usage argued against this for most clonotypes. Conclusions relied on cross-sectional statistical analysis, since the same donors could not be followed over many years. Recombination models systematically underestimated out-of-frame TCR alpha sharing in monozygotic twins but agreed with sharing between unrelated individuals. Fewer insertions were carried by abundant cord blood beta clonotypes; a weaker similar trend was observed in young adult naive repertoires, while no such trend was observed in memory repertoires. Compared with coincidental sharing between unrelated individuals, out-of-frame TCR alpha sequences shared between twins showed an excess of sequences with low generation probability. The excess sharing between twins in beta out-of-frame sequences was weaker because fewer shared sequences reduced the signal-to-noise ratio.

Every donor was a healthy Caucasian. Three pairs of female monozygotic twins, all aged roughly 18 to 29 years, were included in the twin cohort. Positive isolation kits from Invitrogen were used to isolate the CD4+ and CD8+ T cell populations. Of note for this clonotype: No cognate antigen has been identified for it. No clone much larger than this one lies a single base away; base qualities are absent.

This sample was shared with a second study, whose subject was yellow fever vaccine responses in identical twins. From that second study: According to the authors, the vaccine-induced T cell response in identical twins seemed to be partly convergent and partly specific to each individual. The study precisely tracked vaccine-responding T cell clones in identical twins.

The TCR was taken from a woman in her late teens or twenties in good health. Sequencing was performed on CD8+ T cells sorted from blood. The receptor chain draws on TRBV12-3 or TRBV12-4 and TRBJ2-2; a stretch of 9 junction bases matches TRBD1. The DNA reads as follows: TGTGCCAGCAGTCCGACAGGGGGGGACACCGGGGAGCTGTTTTTT. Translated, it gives CASSPTGGDTGELFF.